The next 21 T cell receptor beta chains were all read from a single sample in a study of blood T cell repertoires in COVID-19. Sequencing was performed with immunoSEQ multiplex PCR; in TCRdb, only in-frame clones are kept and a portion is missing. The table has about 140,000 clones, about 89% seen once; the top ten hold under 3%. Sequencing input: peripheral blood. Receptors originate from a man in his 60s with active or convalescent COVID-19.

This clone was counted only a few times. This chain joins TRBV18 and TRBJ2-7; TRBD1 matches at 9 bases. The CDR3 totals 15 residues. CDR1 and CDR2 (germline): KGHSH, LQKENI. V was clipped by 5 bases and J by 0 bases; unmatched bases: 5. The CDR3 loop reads CASSETGGNSYEQYF. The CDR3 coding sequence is TGTGCCAGCTCAGAAACAGGGGGCAACTCCTACGAGCAGTACTTC.

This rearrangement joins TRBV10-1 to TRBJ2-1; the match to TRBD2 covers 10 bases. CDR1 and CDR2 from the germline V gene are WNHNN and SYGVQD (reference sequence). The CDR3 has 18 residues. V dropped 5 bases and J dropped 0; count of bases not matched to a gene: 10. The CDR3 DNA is TGCGCCAGCAGTCCGGGACTAGCGAGCCCGAGCTCCTACAATGAGCAGTTCTTC. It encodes CASSPGLASPSSYNEQFF.

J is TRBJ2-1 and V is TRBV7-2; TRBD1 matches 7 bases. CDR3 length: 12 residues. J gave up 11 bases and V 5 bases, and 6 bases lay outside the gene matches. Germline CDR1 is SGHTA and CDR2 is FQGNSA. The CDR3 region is CASSPTRGQQFF. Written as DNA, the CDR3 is TGTGCCAGCAGCCCCACTAGGGGGCAGCAGTTCTTC.

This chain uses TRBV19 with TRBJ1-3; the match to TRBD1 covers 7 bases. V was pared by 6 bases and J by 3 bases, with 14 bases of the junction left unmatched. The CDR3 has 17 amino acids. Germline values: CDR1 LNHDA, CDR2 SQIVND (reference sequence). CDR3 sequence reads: CASSALGDRWGGNTIYF. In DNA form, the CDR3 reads TGTGCCAGTAGCGCCCTCGGGGACAGATGGGGTGGAAACACCATATATTTT.

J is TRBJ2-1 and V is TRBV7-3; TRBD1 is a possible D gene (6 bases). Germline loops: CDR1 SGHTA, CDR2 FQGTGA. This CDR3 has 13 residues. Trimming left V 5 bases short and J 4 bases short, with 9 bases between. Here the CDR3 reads CASSGGQYNEQFF. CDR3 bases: TGTGCCAGCAGCGGGGGACAATACAATGAGCAGTTCTTC.

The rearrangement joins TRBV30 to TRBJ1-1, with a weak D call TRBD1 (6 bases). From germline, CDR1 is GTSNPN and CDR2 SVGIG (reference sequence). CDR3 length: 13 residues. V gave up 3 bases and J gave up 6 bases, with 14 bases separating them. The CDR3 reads CAWSDEGGAEAFF. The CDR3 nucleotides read TGTGCCTGGAGCGACGAGGGGGGGGCTGAAGCTTTCTTT.

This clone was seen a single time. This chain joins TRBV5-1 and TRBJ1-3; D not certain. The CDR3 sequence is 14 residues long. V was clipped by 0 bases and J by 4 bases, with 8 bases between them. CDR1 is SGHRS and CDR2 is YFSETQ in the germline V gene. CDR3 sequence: CASSLVGRGNTIYF. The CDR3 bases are TGCGCCAGCAGCTTGGTGGGCAGGGGAAACACCATATATTTT.

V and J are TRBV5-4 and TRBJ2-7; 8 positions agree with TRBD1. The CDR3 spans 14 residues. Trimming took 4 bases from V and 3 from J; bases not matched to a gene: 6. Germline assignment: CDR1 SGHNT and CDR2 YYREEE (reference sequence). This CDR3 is CASSPKTGGYEQYF. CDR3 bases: TGTGCCAGCAGCCCCAAAACAGGGGGCTACGAGCAGTACTTC. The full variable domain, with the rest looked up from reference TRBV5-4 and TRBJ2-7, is ETGVTQSPTHLIKTRGQQVTLRCSSQSGHNTVSWYQQALGQGPQFIFQYYREEENGRGNFPPRFSGLQFPNYSSELNVNALELDDSALYLCASSPKTGGYEQYFGPGTRLTVT.

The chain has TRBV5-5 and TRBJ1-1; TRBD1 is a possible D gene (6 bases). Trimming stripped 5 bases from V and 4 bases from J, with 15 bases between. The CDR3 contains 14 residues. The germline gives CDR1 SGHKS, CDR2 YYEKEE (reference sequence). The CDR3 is CASSPTTQGTEAFF. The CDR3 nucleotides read TGTGCCAGCAGTCCTACAACACAGGGCACTGAAGCTTTCTTT.

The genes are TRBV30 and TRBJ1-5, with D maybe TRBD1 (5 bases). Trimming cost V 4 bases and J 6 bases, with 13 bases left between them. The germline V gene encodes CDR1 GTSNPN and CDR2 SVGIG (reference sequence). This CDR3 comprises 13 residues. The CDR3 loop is CAWTPQGGQPQHF. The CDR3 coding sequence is TGTGCCTGGACCCCTCAGGGCGGTCAGCCCCAGCATTTT.

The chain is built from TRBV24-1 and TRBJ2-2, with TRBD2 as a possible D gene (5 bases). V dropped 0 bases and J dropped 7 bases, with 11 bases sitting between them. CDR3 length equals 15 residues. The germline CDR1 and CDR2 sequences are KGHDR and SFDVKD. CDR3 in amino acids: CATSDLIGNGGELFF. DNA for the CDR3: TGTGCCACCAGTGATTTGATCGGGAACGGCGGGGAGCTGTTTTTT.

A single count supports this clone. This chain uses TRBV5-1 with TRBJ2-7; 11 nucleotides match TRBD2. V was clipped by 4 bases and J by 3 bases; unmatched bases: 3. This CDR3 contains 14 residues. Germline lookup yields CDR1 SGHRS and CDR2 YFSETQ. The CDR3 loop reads CASSPGLAGYEQYF. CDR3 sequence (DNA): TGCGCCAGCAGCCCCGGACTAGCGGGCTACGAGCAGTACTTC.

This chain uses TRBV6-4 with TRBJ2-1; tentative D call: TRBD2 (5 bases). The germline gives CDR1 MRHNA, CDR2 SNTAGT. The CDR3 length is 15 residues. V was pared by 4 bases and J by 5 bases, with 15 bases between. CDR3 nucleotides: TGTGCCAGCAGTGTCGGGATTACCGGGAACAATGAGCAGTTCTTC. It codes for CASSVGITGNNEQFF.

This CDR3 reads CASSKSSRGRCYAVYGYTF. As DNA, the CDR3 is TGTGCCAGCAGCAAAAGCTCCAGGGGTAGATGTTATGCAGTCTATGGCTACACCTTC. J is TRBJ1-2 and V is TRBV21-1; the table assigns TRBD1, which was not confirmed against the DNA. TRBV21-1 is annotated as a pseudogene. The CDR3 consists of 19 residues.

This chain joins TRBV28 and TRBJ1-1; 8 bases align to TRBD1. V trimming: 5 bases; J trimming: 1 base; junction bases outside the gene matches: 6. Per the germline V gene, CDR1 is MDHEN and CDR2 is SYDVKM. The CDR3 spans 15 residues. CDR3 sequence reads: CASSAPGTGNTEAFF. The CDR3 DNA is TGTGCCAGCAGTGCCCCGGGGACAGGGAACACTGAAGCTTTCTTT.

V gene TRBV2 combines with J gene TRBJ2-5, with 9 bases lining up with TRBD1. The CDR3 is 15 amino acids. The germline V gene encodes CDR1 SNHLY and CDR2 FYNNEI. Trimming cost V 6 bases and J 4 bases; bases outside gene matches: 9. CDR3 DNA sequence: TGTGCCAGCAGCCCGGGACAGGGAGAGGGAGAGACCCAGTACTTC. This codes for CASSPGQGEGETQYF. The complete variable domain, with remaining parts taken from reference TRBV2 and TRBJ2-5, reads EPEVTQTPSHQVTQMGQEVILRCVPISNHLYFYWYRQILGQKVEFLVSFYNNEISEKSEIFDDQFSVERPDGSNFTLKIRSTKLEDSAMYFCASSPGQGEGETQYFGPGTRLLVL.

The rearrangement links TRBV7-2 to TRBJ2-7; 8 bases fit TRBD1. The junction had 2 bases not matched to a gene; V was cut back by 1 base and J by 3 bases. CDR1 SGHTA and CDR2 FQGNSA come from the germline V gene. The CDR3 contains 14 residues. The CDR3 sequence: CASSLVGQGYEQYF. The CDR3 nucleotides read TGTGCCAGCAGCTTAGTAGGACAGGGCTACGAGCAGTACTTC.

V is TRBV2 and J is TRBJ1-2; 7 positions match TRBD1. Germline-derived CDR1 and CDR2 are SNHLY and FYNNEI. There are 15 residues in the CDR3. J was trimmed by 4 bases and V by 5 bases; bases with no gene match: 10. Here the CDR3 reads CASSPGTDYRYGYTF. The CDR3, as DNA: TGTGCCAGCAGTCCCGGGACAGATTATCGCTATGGCTACACCTTC.

The CDR3 bases are TGTGCCAGCAGCTGGAGGGACAGGAGCCCTGAAGCTTTCTTT. It specifies CASSWRDRSPEAFF. This chain joins TRBV5-8 and TRBJ1-1; 8 bases align to TRBD1. The ends lost 3 bases at V and 6 bases at J; junction bases unmatched: 7. Germline V gene data show CDR1 as SGHTS and CDR2 as YDEGEE. This CDR3 comprises 14 residues. The full variable domain, its missing parts supplied by reference TRBV5-8 and TRBJ1-1, is EAGVTQSPTHLIKTRGQQATLRCSPISGHTSVYWYQQALGLGLQFLLWYDEGEERNRGNFPPRFSGRQFPNYSSELNVNALELEDSALYLCASSWRDRSPEAFFGQGTRLTVV.

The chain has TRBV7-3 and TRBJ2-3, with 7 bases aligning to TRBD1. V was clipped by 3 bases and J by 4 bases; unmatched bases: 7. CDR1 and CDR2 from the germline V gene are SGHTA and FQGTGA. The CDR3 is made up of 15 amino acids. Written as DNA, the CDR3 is TGTGCCAGCAGCTTGACAGGGCAAGGAGCAGATACGCAGTATTTT. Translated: CASSLTGQGADTQYF.

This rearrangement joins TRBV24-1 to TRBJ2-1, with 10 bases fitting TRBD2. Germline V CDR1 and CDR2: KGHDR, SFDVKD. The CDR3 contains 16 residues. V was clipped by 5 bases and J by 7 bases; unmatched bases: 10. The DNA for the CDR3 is TGTGCCACCAGTGGGCTTAAGCGGGAGGGCCGGAATGAGCAGTTCTTC. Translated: CATSGLKREGRNEQFF.